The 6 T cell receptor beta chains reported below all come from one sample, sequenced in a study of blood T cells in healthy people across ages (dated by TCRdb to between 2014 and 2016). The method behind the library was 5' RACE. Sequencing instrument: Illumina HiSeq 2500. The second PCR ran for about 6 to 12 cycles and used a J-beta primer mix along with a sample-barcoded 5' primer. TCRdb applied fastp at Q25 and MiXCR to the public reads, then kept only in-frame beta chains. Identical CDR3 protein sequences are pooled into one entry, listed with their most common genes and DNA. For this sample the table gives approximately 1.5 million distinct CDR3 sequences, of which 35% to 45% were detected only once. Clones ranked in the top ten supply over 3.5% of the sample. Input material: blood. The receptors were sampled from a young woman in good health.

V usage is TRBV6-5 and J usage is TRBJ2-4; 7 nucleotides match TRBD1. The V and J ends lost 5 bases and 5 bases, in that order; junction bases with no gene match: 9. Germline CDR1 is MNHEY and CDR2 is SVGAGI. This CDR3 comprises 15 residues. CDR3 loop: CASSEEQGTENIQYF. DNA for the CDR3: TGTGCCAGCAGTGAGGAACAGGGGACCGAAAACATTCAGTACTTC.

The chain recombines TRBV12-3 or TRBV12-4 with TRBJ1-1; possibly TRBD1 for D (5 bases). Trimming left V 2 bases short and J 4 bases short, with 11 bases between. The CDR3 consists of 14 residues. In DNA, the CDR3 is TGTGCCAGCAGTTTAAACATTCAGGGCACTGAAGCTTTCTTT. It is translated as CASSLNIQGTEAFF.

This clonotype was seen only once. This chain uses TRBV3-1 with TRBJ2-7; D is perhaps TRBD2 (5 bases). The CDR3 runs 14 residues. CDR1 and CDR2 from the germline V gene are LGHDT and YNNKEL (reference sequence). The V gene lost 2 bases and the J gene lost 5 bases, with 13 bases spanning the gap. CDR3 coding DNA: TGTGCCAGCAGCCAAAGAGGAGGACTCCACGAGCAGTACTTC. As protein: CASSQRGGLHEQYF.

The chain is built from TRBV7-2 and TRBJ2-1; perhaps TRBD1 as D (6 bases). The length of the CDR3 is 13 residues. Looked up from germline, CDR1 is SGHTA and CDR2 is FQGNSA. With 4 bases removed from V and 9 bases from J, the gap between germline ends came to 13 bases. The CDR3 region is CASSSNRVSEQFF. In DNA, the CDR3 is TGTGCCAGCAGCTCAAACAGGGTATCTGAGCAGTTCTTC. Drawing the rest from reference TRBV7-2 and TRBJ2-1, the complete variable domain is GAGVSQSPSNKVTEKGKDVELRCDPISGHTALYWYRQSLGQGLEFLIYFQGNSAPDKSGLPSDRFSAERTGGSVSTLTIQRTQQEDSAVYLCASSSNRVSEQFFGPGTRLTVL.

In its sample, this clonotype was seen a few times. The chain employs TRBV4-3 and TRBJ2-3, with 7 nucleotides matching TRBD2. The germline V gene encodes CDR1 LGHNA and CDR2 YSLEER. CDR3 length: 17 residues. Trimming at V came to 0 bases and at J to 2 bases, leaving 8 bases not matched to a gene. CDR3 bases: TGCGCCAGCAGCCAAGAGCGTCTAGCGGTCCTCACAGATACGCAGTATTTT. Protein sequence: CASSQERLAVLTDTQYF.

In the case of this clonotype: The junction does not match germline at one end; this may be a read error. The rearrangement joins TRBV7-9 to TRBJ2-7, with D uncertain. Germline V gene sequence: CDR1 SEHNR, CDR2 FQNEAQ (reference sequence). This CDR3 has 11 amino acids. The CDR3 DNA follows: TGTGCCAGCAGCGTAGCTGAGACCCGGTACTTC. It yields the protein CASSVAETRYF. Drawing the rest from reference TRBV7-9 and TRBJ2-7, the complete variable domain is DTGVSQNPRHKITKRGQNVTFRCDPISEHNRLYWYRQTLGQGPEFLTYFQNEAQLEKSRLLSDRFSAERPKGSFSTLEIQRTEQGDSAMYLCASSVAETRYFGPGTRLTVT.